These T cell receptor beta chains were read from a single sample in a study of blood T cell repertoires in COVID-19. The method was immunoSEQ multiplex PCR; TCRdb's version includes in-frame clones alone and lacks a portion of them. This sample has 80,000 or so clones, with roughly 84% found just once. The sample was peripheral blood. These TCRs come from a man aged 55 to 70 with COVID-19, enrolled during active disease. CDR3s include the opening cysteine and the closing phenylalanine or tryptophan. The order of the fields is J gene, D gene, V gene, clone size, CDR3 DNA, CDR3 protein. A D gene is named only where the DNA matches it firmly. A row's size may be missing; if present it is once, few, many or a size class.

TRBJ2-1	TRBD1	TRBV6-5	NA	TGTGCCAGCAGGTCCGCCGACAGGGTATACAATGAGCAGTTCTTC	CASRSADRVYNEQFF
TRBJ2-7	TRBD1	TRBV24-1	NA	TGTGCCACCAGTGCTGGGGGGGACAGGGGCAGGTACGAGCAGTACTTC	CATSAGGDRGRYEQYF
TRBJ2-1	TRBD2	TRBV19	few	TGTGCCAGTAGTGCCTCACCGGGCGGGAGCTCCTACAATGAGCAGTTCTTC	CASSASPGGSSYNEQFF
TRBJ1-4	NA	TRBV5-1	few	TGCGCCAGCAGGCGGGCTAAAGAAGAAAAACTGTTTTTT	CASRRAKEEKLFF
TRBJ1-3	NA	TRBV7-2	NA	TGTGCCAGCAGCTCCAGACAGTCTGGAAACACCATATATTTT	CASSSRQSGNTIYF
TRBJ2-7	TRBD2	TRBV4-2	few	TGTGCCAGCAGCCACGGGGGGACGGGCCTCTACGAGCAGTACTTC	CASSHGGTGLYEQYF
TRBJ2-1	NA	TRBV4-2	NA	TGTGCCAGCAGCCAAGCCCCAGGGTCCGGGGAGCAGTTCTTC	CASSQAPGSGEQFF
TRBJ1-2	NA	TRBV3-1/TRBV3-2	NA	TGTGCCAGCAGCCAAGGGACAGTAAACTATGGCTACACCTTC	CASSQGTVNYGYTF
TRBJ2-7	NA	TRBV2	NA	TGTGCCAGCAGGTTCGATCAGGACTACGAGCAGTACTTC	CASRFDQDYEQYF
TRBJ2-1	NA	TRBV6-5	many	TGTGCCACCTATGATTCAGGGGGGAATGAGCAGTTCTTC	CATYDSGGNEQFF
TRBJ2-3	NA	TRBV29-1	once	TGCAGCGTGGGGGGACAGCAAGCCAGCACAGATACGCAGTATTTT	CSVGGQQASTDTQYF
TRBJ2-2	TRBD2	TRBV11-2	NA	TGTGCCAGCACCTTAATGCGGGGAGCGGGAGGAGGCACCGGGGAGCTGTTTTTT	CASTLMRGAGGGTGELFF
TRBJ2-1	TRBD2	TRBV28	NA	TGTGCCAGCAGTTCCCCGCCGGCGGGGGTTTTGCATGAGCAGTTCTTC	CASSSPPAGVLHEQFF
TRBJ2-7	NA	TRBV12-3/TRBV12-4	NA	TGTGCCAGCAGTGAAAGGAGGGGCTACGAGCAGTACTTC	CASSERRGYEQYF
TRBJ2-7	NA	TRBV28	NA	TGTGCCAGCAGTGTCCTAGCGCGTACCTACGAGCAGTACTTC	CASSVLARTYEQYF
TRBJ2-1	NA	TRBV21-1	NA	TGTGCCAGCAGCAAGGCGACTAGCGGGAGGGGAAACTACAATGAGCAGTTCTTC	CASSKATSGRGNYNEQFF
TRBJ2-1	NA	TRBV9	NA	TGTGCCAGCAGCGAGGGGGTCCCAGGTTACAATGAGCAGTTCTTC	CASSEGVPGYNEQFF
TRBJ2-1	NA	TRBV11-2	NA	TGTGCCAGCAGCATGGGAGCCAGCGGAGAGTACAATGAGCAGTTCTTC	CASSMGASGEYNEQFF
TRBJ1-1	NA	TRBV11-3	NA	TGTGCCAGCAGCTTAGTAGGTCAGGCGAACACTGAAGCTTTCTTT	CASSLVGQANTEAFF
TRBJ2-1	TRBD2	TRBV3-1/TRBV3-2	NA	TGTGCCAGCAGCCTGGGGCTAGCGGGGGGCTACAATGAGCAGTTCTTC	CASSLGLAGGYNEQFF
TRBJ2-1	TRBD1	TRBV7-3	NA	TGTGCCAGCAGCCGCCCTGGCCAGGGGGCTCGAAATGAGCAGTTCTTC	CASSRPGQGARNEQFF
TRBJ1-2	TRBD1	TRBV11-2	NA	TGTGCCAGCAGCTTAGGAACTCAGGGGGCCGGGGACTATGGCTACACCTTC	CASSLGTQGAGDYGYTF
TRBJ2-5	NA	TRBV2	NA	TGTGCCAGCATCACGGGCAAAGCGGCGGAGACCCAGTACTTC	CASITGKAAETQYF
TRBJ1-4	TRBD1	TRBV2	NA	TGTGCCAGCAGGCAACAGGGGGACGGTGAAAAACTGTTTTTT	CASRQQGDGEKLFF
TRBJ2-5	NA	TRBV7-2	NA	TGTGCCAGCAGCTTAGTACGCGGCCGAGGGGAGACCCAGTACTTC	CASSLVRGRGETQYF
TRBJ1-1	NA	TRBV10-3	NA	TGTGCCATCAGTGGGGGTGTGCAGGGCACTGAAGCTTTCTTT	CAISGGVQGTEAFF
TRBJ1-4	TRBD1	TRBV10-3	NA	TGTGCCATCAGTGAGATTCAGGGGGCGGATGAAAAACTGTTTTTT	CAISEIQGADEKLFF
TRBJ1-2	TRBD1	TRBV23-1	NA	TGCGCCAGCAGTCCTATGCCCTTTGAGGGGGCCGGCGGCTACACCTTC	CASSPMPFEGAGGYTF
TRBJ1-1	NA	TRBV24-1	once	TGTGCCACCAGTGATTTCCGGGGCACTGAAGCTTTCTTT	CATSDFRGTEAFF
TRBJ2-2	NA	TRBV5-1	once	TGCGCCAGCAGTCAGACTACTACGAACACCGGGGAGCTGTTTTTT	CASSQTTTNTGELFF
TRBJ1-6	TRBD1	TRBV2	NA	TGTGCCAGCAGAAGGACAGGGGTTACCGGTAATTCACCCCTCCACTTT	CASRRTGVTGNSPLHF
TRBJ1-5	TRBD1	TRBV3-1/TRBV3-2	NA	TGTGCCAGCAGCCTCACTCCATCAGGGGGCCCCGGGGGCAATCAGCCCCAGCATTTT	CASSLTPSGGPGGNQPQHF
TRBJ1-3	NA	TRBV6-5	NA	TGTGCCAGCAGTTACTCACAGGTCGGAAACACCATATATTTT	CASSYSQVGNTIYF
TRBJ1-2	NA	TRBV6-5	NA	TGTGCCAGCAGTTATGCAGAAAGCTATGGCTACACCTTC	CASSYAESYGYTF
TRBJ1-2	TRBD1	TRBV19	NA	TGTGCCAGTAGTATCGCCGGACAGGTTTTAGGGGGCTACACCTTC	CASSIAGQVLGGYTF
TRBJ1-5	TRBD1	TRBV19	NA	TGTGCCAGTAGACAGGACAGGGACCATCAGCCCCAGCATTTT	CASRQDRDHQPQHF
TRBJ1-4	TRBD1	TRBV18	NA	TGTGCCAGCTCAACAGGGGGCGCGGCTGAAAAACTGTTTTTT	CASSTGGAAEKLFF
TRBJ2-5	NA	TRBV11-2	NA	TGTGCCAGCAGCTTAGATCTAGCCCGGGGGAGCGAGACCCAGTACTTC	CASSLDLARGSETQYF
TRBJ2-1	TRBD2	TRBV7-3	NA	TGTGCCAGCAGCTTAAGCGGGGGTAGCTCCTACAATGAGCAGTTCTTC	CASSLSGGSSYNEQFF
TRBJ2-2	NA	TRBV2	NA	TGTGCCAGCAGTGACAGGGTTGGATCCGGGGAGCTGTTTTTT	CASSDRVGSGELFF
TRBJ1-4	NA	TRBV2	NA	TGTGCCAGCGCTTCACAGGGTCTAACTAATGAAAAACTGTTTTTT	CASASQGLTNEKLFF
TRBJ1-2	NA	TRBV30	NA	TGTGCCTGGAGTTTCGGGCCGGGGAGAGAAGGCTACACCTTC	CAWSFGPGREGYTF
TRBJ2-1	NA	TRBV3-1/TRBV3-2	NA	TGTGCCAGCAGCCAAGTACTTAATGAGCAGTTCTTC	CASSQVLNEQFF
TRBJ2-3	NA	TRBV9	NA	TGTGCCAGCAGCCCCAGGGCAGGGGGCACAGATACGCAGTATTTT	CASSPRAGGTDTQYF
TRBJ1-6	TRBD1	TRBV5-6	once	TGTGCCAGCACGGGACAGGGGTATGATTCACCCCTCCACTTT	CASTGQGYDSPLHF
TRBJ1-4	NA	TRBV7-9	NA	TGTGCCAGCAGCTTAGCCGTAGAGAATGAAAAACTGTTTTTT	CASSLAVENEKLFF
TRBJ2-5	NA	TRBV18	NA	TGTGCCAGCTCACCTCTAAGTGACAGCTCACCTCGGGAGACCCAGTACTTC	CASSPLSDSSPRETQYF
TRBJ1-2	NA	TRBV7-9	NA	TGTGCCAGCAGCGCCCTTGATTTGGCAGGTGATGGCTACACCTTC	CASSALDLAGDGYTF
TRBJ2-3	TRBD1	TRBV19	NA	TGTGCCAGTAGTTTCTTGGGACAGAGCACAGATACGCAGTATTTT	CASSFLGQSTDTQYF
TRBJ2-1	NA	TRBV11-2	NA	TGTGCCAGCAGCTTCCCGGAGGGGCGGCAGTTCTTC	CASSFPEGRQFF
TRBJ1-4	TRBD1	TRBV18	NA	TGTGCCAGCTCACCCGGGACAGGGAGCAATGAAAAACTGTTTTTT	CASSPGTGSNEKLFF
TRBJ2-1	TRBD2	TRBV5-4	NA	TGTGCCAGCAGCCTAAGCGGGACTAGCGGGATCAATGAGCAGTTCTTC	CASSLSGTSGINEQFF
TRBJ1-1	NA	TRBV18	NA	TGTGCCAGCTCCCTAGAGGGGAACACTGAAGCTTTCTTT	CASSLEGNTEAFF
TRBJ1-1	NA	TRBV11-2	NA	TGTGCCAGCAGCTTATCCGACCAGGGCACTGAAGCTTTCTTT	CASSLSDQGTEAFF
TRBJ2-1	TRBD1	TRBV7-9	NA	TGTGCCAGCAGCCAGTACGGGACAGGGCTAAATGAGCAGTTCTTC	CASSQYGTGLNEQFF
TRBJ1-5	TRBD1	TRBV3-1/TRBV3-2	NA	TGTGCCAGCAGCCAAGGCGCAGGGGGTAGCAATCAGCCCCAGCATTTT	CASSQGAGGSNQPQHF
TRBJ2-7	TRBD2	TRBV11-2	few	TGTGCCAGCAGCTTATCGTTCCTAGCGGGAGGGGTCGAGCAGTACTTC	CASSLSFLAGGVEQYF